These 5 T cell receptor beta chains originate from one sample sequenced in a study of identical twins. TCRdb re-analysed the 5' RACE reads in MiXCR, keeping a single row per CDR3 protein. The sample records fewer than 650,000 distinct CDR3 sequences, under 8.5% being singletons. These data were also filed under a second study, of yellow fever vaccine responses in identical twins.

Source material: PBMCs. Every receptor here comes from a woman in her late teens or twenties in good health.

V is TRBV6-1 and J is TRBJ2-1; 15 bases line up with TRBD2. Germline CDR1 MNHNS, CDR2 SASEGT. J was trimmed by 8 bases and V by 5 bases; bases with no gene match: 1. The CDR3 is 14 amino acids. For the CDR3, the DNA is TGTGCCAGCAGTCGGACTAGCGGGAGGGATGAGCAGTTCTTC. Protein sequence: CASSRTSGRDEQFF.

This clonotype was seen a handful of times. This chain links TRBV11-2 with TRBJ1-2, with TRBD1 identical over 8 bases. The CDR3 length is 14 residues. V dropped 1 base and J dropped 8; count of bases not matched to a gene: 6. The germline V gene has CDR1 SGHAT and CDR2 FQNNGV. CDR3 region: CASSLGWTGLGYTF. The DNA for the CDR3 is TGTGCCAGCAGCTTAGGTTGGACAGGGTTAGGCTACACCTTC.

This clonotype was observed at least ten times. This chain uses TRBV10-3 with TRBJ1-1; D unclear. This CDR3 spans 15 amino acids. Germline V lookup: CDR1 ENHRY, CDR2 SYGVKD. Deletions cut 0 bases from V and 1 base from J, with 9 bases between. The CDR3 is CAISESRLENTEAFF. As DNA, the CDR3 is TGTGCCATCAGTGAGTCTAGACTTGAGAACACTGAAGCTTTCTTT.

J is TRBJ1-5 and V is TRBV7-2, with D possibly TRBD1 on 5 matching bases. V shed 3 bases and J shed 4 bases, with 10 bases lying between them. The CDR3 is 14 residues long. Germline-derived CDR1 and CDR2 are SGHTA and FQGNSA. The CDR3 region has the DNA TGTGCCAGCAGCTTGCAGGGTGAGAATCAGCCCCAGCATTTT. Its protein is CASSLQGENQPQHF. Based on the CDR3 plus reference TRBV7-2 and TRBJ1-5, the full variable domain is GAGVSQSPSNKVTEKGKDVELRCDPISGHTALYWYRQSLGQGLEFLIYFQGNSAPDKSGLPSDRFSAERTGGSVSTLTIQRTQQEDSAVYLCASSLQGENQPQHFGDGTRLSIL.

The genes are TRBV25-1 and TRBJ2-7; D not resolved. CDR1 MGHDK and CDR2 SYGVNS come from the germline V gene. Trimming took 4 bases from V and 2 from J, leaving 6 bases between them. The CDR3 has 12 amino acids. For the CDR3, the DNA is TGTGCCAGCAGTGTTTCTACCTACGAGCAGTACTTC. Protein: CASSVSTYEQYF.